Included here is one T cell receptor (beta chain) sequence, with context. CDR1 and CDR2 (germline): KGHSH, LQKENI. The CDR3 has 16 residues. Trimming took off 3 bases at V and 1 base at J, with 15 bases between the two ends. This sample was included in a study of STAT5B mutations in CD4+ large granular lymphocyte leukemia. Here immunoSEQ multiplex PCR was the method, and the copy in TCRdb shows in-frame clones only, minus some. The sample has roughly 48,000 clones; under 80% are singletons. The source material was CD4+ T cells from blood buffy coats. The sequence derives from a human donor in good health. This chain uses TRBV18 with TRBJ2-5; tentative D call: TRBD2 (7 bases). The CDR3 region is CASSPNAGAFQETQYF. The CDR3 DNA reads as TGTGCCAGCTCACCGAATGCGGGGGCCTTCCAAGAGACCCAGTACTTC.